These T cell receptor beta chains were read from a single sample in a study of T-cell reconstitution after alpha-beta-depleted transplantation in children. TCRdb independently ran MiXCR on the PCR reads; one entry per CDR3 protein. The data hold hundreds of thousands of distinct CDR3 sequences, with 8.2% observed a single time. The sample here was PBMCs, mostly from graft donor cells, taken 180 days after TCRalphabeta/CD19-depleted stem cell transplant. These receptor sequences come from a male patient aged 10-17 years who had a stem cell transplant for acute lymphoblastic leukemia, so the T cells may come from the graft donor. CDR3s include the opening cysteine and the closing phenylalanine or tryptophan. A D gene is named only where the DNA matches it firmly. Clone size is not always given. Where it is, it says once, few, many or a class for expanded clones.

cdr3_aa cdr3_nt v_call clone_size j_call cdr3_length d_call
CAISAGQGVGQPQHF TGTGCCATCAGTGCGGGACAGGGAGTAGGTCAGCCCCAGCATTTT TRBV10-3 many TRBJ1-5 15 TRBD1
CAISESRQGANTEAFF TGTGCCATCAGTGAGTCCCGACAGGGGGCGAACACTGAAGCTTTCTTT TRBV10-3 many TRBJ1-1 16 TRBD1
CASSQDKWGSSYEQYF TGCGCCAGCAGCCAAGATAAATGGGGCAGTTCCTACGAGCAGTACTTC TRBV4-3 many TRBJ2-7 16 -
CASSQDGVLKSNYGYTF TGTGCCAGCAGCCAAGATGGGGTGCTGAAATCTAACTATGGCTACACCTTC TRBV4-2 many TRBJ1-2 17 -
CASSPGTGALTDTQYF TGTGCCAGCAGTCCCGGGACAGGGGCCCTCACAGATACGCAGTATTTT TRBV6-1 few TRBJ2-3 16 TRBD1
CASSFGTPTHEQYF TGTGCCAGCAGCTTCGGCACACCCACTCACGAGCAGTACTTC TRBV5-6 many TRBJ2-7 14 -
CASSPVHPYEQYF TGTGCCAGCAGCCCCGTGCACCCCTACGAGCAGTACTTC TRBV5-6 - TRBJ2-7 13 -
CSVELRGDRANEKLFF TGCAGCGTTGAACTCAGAGGAGACAGGGCTAATGAAAAACTGTTTTTT TRBV29-1 many TRBJ1-4 16 TRBD1
CASSQSLSRELSEQYF TGTGCCAGCAGCCAGAGCCTTTCCCGCGAGCTCTCCGAGCAGTACTTC TRBV4-2 - TRBJ2-7 16 -
CSVGDRSYGYTF TGCAGCGTGGGGGACAGGTCCTATGGCTACACCTTC TRBV29-1 many TRBJ1-2 12 TRBD1
CASSETPGLEQFF TGTGCCAGCAGCGAAACGCCGGGACTAGAGCAGTTCTTC TRBV11-2 many TRBJ2-1 13 TRBD2
CSVEDSVLRDTIYF TGCAGCGTTGAAGATTCGGTTCTTCGGGACACCATATATTTT TRBV29-1 many TRBJ1-3 14 -
CASSWGQINEKLFF TGTGCCAGCAGTTGGGGACAGATTAATGAAAAACTGTTTTTT TRBV12-3/TRBV12-4 many TRBJ1-4 14 TRBD1
CASSFRTGENYGYTF TGTGCCAGCAGCTTTCGGACAGGGGAGAACTATGGCTACACCTTC TRBV7-9 many TRBJ1-2 15 TRBD1
CAIMPGDRGNYGYTF TGTGCCATCATGCCAGGGGATCGCGGCAACTATGGCTACACCTTC TRBV10-3 - TRBJ1-2 15 -
CASSVSTGNTEAFF TGCGCCAGCAGCGTTTCGACAGGGAACACTGAAGCTTTCTTT TRBV5-1 many TRBJ1-1 14 -
CASSYWRMAYNEQFF TGTGCCAGCAGCTATTGGAGGATGGCCTACAATGAGCAGTTCTTC TRBV5-5 many TRBJ2-1 15 -
CAIMRDSYNEQFF TGTGCCATCATGCGGGACTCCTACAATGAGCAGTTCTTC TRBV10-3 many TRBJ2-1 13 -
CASSRTPQGSDTEAFF TGCGCCAGCAGCAGGACTCCACAGGGGTCCGACACTGAAGCTTTCTTT TRBV5-1 - TRBJ1-1 16 TRBD1
CASSVEGSGFLDTQYF TGTGCCAGCAGCGTAGAGGGGTCAGGGTTTTTGGATACGCAGTATTTT TRBV9 many TRBJ2-3 16 -
CASSVGGSYNSPLHF TGTGCCAGCAGCGTAGGGGGGAGCTATAATTCACCCCTCCACTTT TRBV9 - TRBJ1-6 15 -
CASSLEGPSTDTQYF TGTGCCAGCAGTTTGGAGGGGCCGAGCACAGATACGCAGTATTTT TRBV28 many TRBJ2-3 15 -
CSDYNNYGYTF TGCAGCGATTACAATAACTATGGCTACACCTTC TRBV29-1 many TRBJ1-2 11 -
CASRQQGFGAKNIQYF TGTGCCAGCAGACAACAGGGTTTTGGGGCCAAAAACATTCAGTACTTC TRBV6-4 many TRBJ2-4 16 -
CSAIVTVQETQYF TGCAGTGCTATCGTTACAGTCCAAGAGACCCAGTACTTC TRBV20-1 many TRBJ2-5 13 -
CASSLGTGGINQPQHF TGTGCCAGCAGTCTCGGGACAGGGGGGATCAATCAGCCCCAGCATTTT TRBV12-3/TRBV12-4 many TRBJ1-5 16 TRBD1
CASSSASTGRKPQHF TGTGCCAGCAGTTCAGCCTCGACAGGGAGAAAGCCCCAGCATTTT TRBV28 many TRBJ1-5 15 TRBD1
CSVGGAGPGYEQFF TGCAGCGTTGGGGGAGCCGGCCCCGGGTATGAGCAGTTCTTC TRBV29-1 many TRBJ2-1 14 -
CSARDGHTGELFF TGCAGTGCTAGAGATGGGCACACCGGTGAGCTGTTTTTT TRBV20-1 few TRBJ2-2 13 -
CASSSTGGANTEAFF TGTGCCAGCAGCTCGACAGGGGGAGCGAACACTGAAGCTTTCTTT TRBV7-3 many TRBJ1-1 15 TRBD1
CSVDRGTGTEAFF TGCAGCGTTGATAGGGGGACGGGCACTGAAGCTTTCTTT TRBV29-1 many TRBJ1-1 13 -
CASSALTGVGTGELFF TGTGCCAGCAGCGCCCTGACAGGGGTAGGGACCGGGGAGCTGTTTTTT TRBV7-8 many TRBJ2-2 16 TRBD1
CSAFRPGSNQPQHF TGCAGTGCTTTTAGACCGGGGAGCAATCAGCCCCAGCATTTT TRBV20-1 many TRBJ1-5 14 -
CATSAGEYEQFF TGTGCCACCAGTGCAGGGGAGTATGAGCAGTTCTTC TRBV24-1 many TRBJ2-1 12 -
CSVGERGVSNEQFF TGCAGCGTTGGCGAGCGGGGCGTGTCCAATGAGCAGTTCTTC TRBV29-1 many TRBJ2-1 14 TRBD2
CSATTRGSGNTIYF TGCAGTGCCACCACCCGGGGATCTGGAAACACCATATATTTT TRBV20-1 many TRBJ1-3 14 -
CASSPRGSLIDEQFF TGTGCCAGCAGCCCGAGGGGCAGTTTGATCGATGAGCAGTTCTTC TRBV9 many TRBJ2-1 15 -
CASSLARLAGGPEEQYF TGCGCCAGCAGCTTGGCAAGACTAGCGGGAGGGCCTGAGGAGCAGTACTTC TRBV5-1 many TRBJ2-7 17 TRBD2
CASSDRFRETQYF TGTGCCAGCAGCGACAGATTCAGGGAGACCCAGTACTTC TRBV6-6 - TRBJ2-5 13 -
CASSTTGSANEQYF TGTGCCAGCAGTACAACAGGGTCCGCTAACGAGCAGTACTTC TRBV2 many TRBJ2-7 14 -
CASSGQSGGTYEQYF TGTGCCAGCAGTGGTCAGTCAGGGGGGACCTACGAGCAGTACTTC TRBV6-1 many TRBJ2-7 15 -
CASSPGGQGTDTQYF TGTGCCAGCAGCCCCGGGGGCCAGGGGACAGATACGCAGTATTTT TRBV7-3 many TRBJ2-3 15 -
CASSSTELGKLFF TGTGCCAGCAGCTCGACAGAGTTAGGAAAACTGTTTTTT TRBV5-5 many TRBJ1-4 13 -
CASSFPDGYEQYF TGTGCCAGCAGCTTTCCTGACGGCTACGAGCAGTACTTC TRBV5-5 many TRBJ2-7 13 -
CASSRTATLLPSGANVLTF TGTGCCAGCAGCCGGACAGCAACCCTTCTCCCCTCTGGGGCCAACGTCCTGACTTTC TRBV6-2/TRBV6-3 few TRBJ2-6 19 -
CSARPAAGFHYEQYF TGCAGTGCTAGACCGGCGGCGGGATTCCACTACGAGCAGTACTTC TRBV20-1 many TRBJ2-7 15 -
CSVESGDTQYF TGCAGCGTTGAAAGCGGAGATACGCAGTATTTT TRBV29-1 many TRBJ2-3 11 -
CSARATRSGFGELFF TGCAGTGCTAGAGCCACAAGATCTGGATTCGGGGAGCTGTTTTTT TRBV20-1 many TRBJ2-2 15 -